This T cell receptor (beta chain) is from a study of T cells after yellow fever vaccination. This clonotype was seen more than once but under ten times. A single record per CDR3 protein comes from TCRdb applying MiXCR to the 5' RACE reads. The table lists a few hundred thousand distinct CDR3 sequences, roughly a fifth of them singletons. The V gene's germline CDR1 is MNHEY and CDR2 SVGEGT. This CDR3 comprises 17 residues. Deletions cut 0 bases from V and 3 bases from J, with 18 bases between. The input for sequencing was PBMCs, taken 15 days after the yellow fever booster vaccination. This rearrangement joins TRBV6-2 or TRBV6-3 to TRBJ2-7; weak D call: TRBD1 (8 bases). The TCR was taken from a man aged 25 to 40 who received the YFV17D yellow fever vaccine. The CDR3 DNA reads as TGTGCCAGCAGTTACTCGACTACAGGGGGGGACCTCTACGAGCAGTACTTC. It yields the protein CASSYSTTGGDLYEQYF.